This entry lists 30 T cell receptor beta chains sequenced from one sample in a study of T cell responses to AZD1222 COVID-19 vaccine. Sequencing used immunoSEQ multiplex PCR; TCRdb keeps in-frame clones, though not all of them. The sample comprises roughly 120,000 clones, about 90% of which are singletons, and roughly a tenth rests with the top ten. Sequenced here: peripheral blood, sampled on day 0 of AZD1222 vaccination. The receptors were sampled from an adult in good health.

V gene TRBV29-1 combines with J gene TRBJ2-4, with D possibly being TRBD1 or TRBD2 (5 bases each). Trimming took off 7 bases at V and 0 bases at J, with 10 bases between the two ends. Germline CDR1 SQVTM, CDR2 ANQGSEA. This CDR3 has 13 amino acids. The CDR3 here is CSAGTIAKNIQYF. The CDR3, as DNA: TGCAGCGCCGGGACCATAGCCAAAAACATTCAGTACTTC.

The chain links TRBV29-1 to TRBJ2-7, with 7 nucleotides matching TRBD2. J lost 5 bases, V lost 6 bases, and 13 bases had no gene match. This CDR3 has 14 amino acids. Germline CDR1 SQVTM, CDR2 ANQGSEA. The CDR3 nucleotides read TGCAGCGTCTCCGTGGGGCGGGAGTTCGACGAGCAGTACTTC. Residues: CSVSVGREFDEQYF.

The chain is built from TRBV7-2 and TRBJ1-2, with 8 bases that match TRBD1. The junction had 6 bases not matched to a gene; V was cut back by 5 bases and J by 4 bases. CDR1 is SGHTA and CDR2 is FQGNSA in the germline V gene. This CDR3 comprises 14 residues. CDR3 residues: CASSIPGGAYGYTF. CDR3 sequence (DNA): TGTGCCAGCAGCATTCCAGGGGGCGCCTATGGCTACACCTTC.

The chain recombines TRBV12-2 with TRBJ2-6; whether TRBD1, the table's D call, matches the DNA was not checked. TRBV12-2 is assigned pseudogene status. The CDR3 runs to 17 residues. The CDR3 sequence: CASRFGQGGSGANVLTF. The CDR3 DNA follows: TGTGCAAGTCGCTTTGGCCAGGGTGGCTCTGGGGCCAACGTCCTGACTTTC.

This chain's CDR3 is CASSLQINYEQYF. The CDR3 DNA reads TGTGCCAGCAGCTTACAGATAAACTACGAGCAGTACTTC. This sequence joins TRBV11-2 and TRBJ2-7; D call uncertain. The CDR3 is 13 residues long. V shed 2 bases and J shed 3 bases, with 8 bases lying between them. The germline V gene encodes CDR1 SGHAT and CDR2 FQNNGV.

This clone occurred a few times. The V gene is TRBV9, the J gene TRBJ2-5, with TRBD2 identical over 10 bases. Germline assignment: CDR1 SGDLS and CDR2 YYNGEE. V was pared by 3 bases and J by 4 bases, with 9 bases of the junction left unmatched. This CDR3 contains 16 residues. As DNA, the CDR3 is TGTGCCAGCAGCGCCCCGGAGGCTAGCGGGGGAGAGACCCAGTACTTC. Protein sequence: CASSAPEASGGETQYF.

V is TRBV25-1 and J is TRBJ2-7, with 9 positions matching TRBD2. Germline V lookup: CDR1 MGHDK, CDR2 SYGVNS. The CDR3 loop spans 15 amino acids. V gave up 7 bases and J gave up 0 bases; unmatched junction bases: 7. The CDR3 spells CASKKAGGSSYEQYF. The CDR3 DNA reads TGTGCCAGCAAGAAGGCGGGGGGGAGCTCCTACGAGCAGTACTTC.

The CDR3 nucleotides are TGTGCCAGCAGTTTCCGCCCGGGACAGGGAATGGCCGGGGAGCTGTTTTTT. Its translation is CASSFRPGQGMAGELFF. The chain has TRBV27 and TRBJ2-2; 9 nucleotides align to TRBD1. V dropped 3 bases and J dropped 6; count of bases not matched to a gene: 11. CDR3 length equals 17 residues. Germline lookup yields CDR1 MNHEY and CDR2 SMNVEV (reference sequence).

This chain uses TRBV3-1 (or the pseudogene TRBV3-2) with TRBJ2-1, with D possibly being TRBD1 (5 bases). Germline-derived CDR1 and CDR2 are LGHDT and YNNKEL (reference sequence). V shed 3 bases and J shed 6 bases, with 12 bases lying between them. The CDR3 totals 14 residues. This CDR3 reads CASSHITGSNEQFF. CDR3 coding DNA: TGTGCCAGCAGCCATATTACAGGATCCAATGAGCAGTTCTTC.

The rearrangement joins TRBV20-1 to TRBJ1-1; tentatively, D is TRBD1 (5 bases). V shed 3 bases and J shed 1 base, with 12 bases lying between them. The CDR3 consists of 14 residues. Germline CDR1 reads DFQATT; CDR2 reads SNEGSKA (reference sequence). The CDR3 here is CSASKGPWNTEAFF. DNA for the CDR3: TGCAGTGCTAGTAAGGGGCCGTGGAACACTGAAGCTTTCTTT.

The V gene is TRBV6-5, the J gene TRBJ1-1, with 8 bases identical to TRBD1. The length of the CDR3 is 14 residues. Per the germline V gene, CDR1 is MNHEY and CDR2 is SVGAGI. The ends lost 6 bases at V and 1 base at J; junction bases unmatched: 4. CDR3 sequence (DNA): TGTGCCAGCAGCTTCGACAGGGGGAACACTGAAGCTTTCTTT. Translated: CASSFDRGNTEAFF.

The rearrangement links TRBV19 to TRBJ1-1, with 8 bases matching TRBD1. The CDR3 spans 14 residues. Per the germline V gene, CDR1 is LNHDA and CDR2 is SQIVND (reference sequence). V shed 5 bases and J 5 bases; nucleotides not matched to a gene: 7. CDR3 nucleotides: TGTGCCAGTAGTCCCCAGGGGGCTTATACTGAAGCTTTCTTT. This sequence encodes CASSPQGAYTEAFF.

The chain employs TRBV12-3 or TRBV12-4 and TRBJ2-1; weak D call: TRBD1 (6 bases). The V end was cut by 5 bases, the J end by 5 bases, with 10 bases between. The CDR3 spans 13 residues. CDR3 sequence reads: CASSGNRDNEQFF. As DNA, the CDR3 is TGTGCCAGCAGTGGGAACAGGGACAATGAGCAGTTCTTC.

This clone appeared a single time. This sequence joins TRBV7-2 and TRBJ2-2, with a possible D match to TRBD1 (6 bases). V lost 5 bases to trimming and J lost 3 bases, with 13 bases between them. The CDR3 runs 15 residues. In germline, CDR1 is SGHTA, CDR2 FQGNSA. The CDR3 sequence is CASSPEGGYTGELFF. The CDR3 nucleotides read TGTGCCAGCAGCCCGGAAGGGGGATACACCGGGGAGCTGTTTTTT.

The chain combines TRBV29-1 with TRBJ2-7, with TRBD2 matching over 10 bases. The V gene's germline CDR1 is SQVTM and CDR2 ANQGSEA. The CDR3 has 14 residues. With 6 bases clipped from V and 1 base from J, the junction kept 6 bases outside the gene matches. The CDR3 DNA sequence: TGCAGCGTGAGAGCGGGAGGGAGGTCCTACGAGCAGTACTTC. Protein product: CSVRAGGRSYEQYF.

This clone showed up many times. CDR3 loop: CASRGQNNYGYTF. CDR3 nucleotides: TGTGCCAGCAGGGGACAGAACAACTATGGCTACACCTTC. The rearrangement uses TRBV6-5 and TRBJ1-2; 7 nucleotides line up with TRBD1. The CDR3 consists of 13 residues. Trimming cost V 6 bases and J 2 bases; bases outside gene matches: 3. Germline V CDR1 and CDR2: MNHEY, SVGAGI.

The V call is TRBV5-4, the J call TRBJ2-7; the match to TRBD2 covers 7 bases. The germline CDR1 and CDR2 sequences are SGHNT and YYREEE (reference sequence). After removal of 3 bases from V and 1 base from J, the junction contained 7 bases not matched to a gene. CDR3 length: 15 residues. For the CDR3, the DNA is TGTGCCAGCAGCTCCGGTTGGGGGGGATCCTACGAGCAGTACTTC. This translates into CASSSGWGGSYEQYF.

V usage is TRBV2 and J usage is TRBJ2-7; tentative D call: TRBD2 (6 bases). CDR1 is SNHLY and CDR2 is FYNNEI in the germline V gene. The CDR3 runs 15 residues. Trimming shortened V by 1 base and J by 0 bases, and 10 bases separated the two germline ends. The CDR3, as DNA: TGTGCCAGCAGTGAAGACGGAGGGAGCTCCTACGAGCAGTACTTC. Translation: CASSEDGGSSYEQYF.

The sample holds one count of this clone. The V and J genes are TRBV5-6 and TRBJ2-6; D call uncertain. V was clipped by 1 base and J by 0 bases, with 2 bases between them. Germline V lookup: CDR1 SGHDT, CDR2 YYEEEE. The CDR3 is 14 amino acids. The CDR3 here is CASSLLSGANVLTF. The CDR3 DNA reads TGTGCCAGCAGCTTGCTCTCTGGGGCCAACGTCCTGACTTTC.

This chain uses TRBV11-3 with TRBJ2-5; 7 bases match TRBD1. Germline trimming cut 0 bases from V and 7 bases from J; bases unmatched to any gene: 14. Germline V gene data show CDR1 as SGHNT and CDR2 as YENEEA. The CDR3 runs 17 residues. This chain's CDR3 is CASSLEGGQDLRGTQYF. CDR3 bases: TGTGCCAGCAGCTTAGAAGGAGGACAGGACCTAAGAGGGACCCAGTACTTC.

The chain joins TRBV7-8 to TRBJ2-5, with D possibly called TRBD1 or TRBD2 (5 bases each). Germline CDR1 and CDR2: SGHVS and FQNEAQ. V lost 5 bases and J lost 6, with 28 bases in between. The CDR3 runs 18 residues. The CDR3 reads CASSPPPGTWLRGQTQYF. The CDR3 DNA reads as TGTGCCAGCAGCCCACCCCCAGGGACCTGGTTAAGAGGACAGACCCAGTACTTC.

This clone was counted between two and nine times. This rearrangement joins TRBV28 to TRBJ1-5, with unresolved D. This CDR3 contains 16 residues. The V end was cut by 2 bases, the J end by 5 bases, with 16 bases between. Germline CDR1 is MDHEN and CDR2 is SYDVKM. For the CDR3, the DNA is TGTGCCAGCAGTTTAGGGTTGGGCATCTCCTATCAGCCCCAGCATTTT. Translation gives CASSLGLGISYQPQHF.

CDR3 sequence reads: CASSSTTMGDSYEQYF. CDR3 in DNA: TGTGCCAGCAGCTCTACCACTATGGGGGACTCCTACGAGCAGTACTTC. This rearrangement joins TRBV5-4 to TRBJ2-7, with D perhaps assigned TRBD1 or TRBD2 (5 bases each). Trimming shortened V by 3 bases and J by 0 bases, and 16 bases separated the two germline ends. CDR3 length: 16 residues. CDR1 is SGHNT and CDR2 is YYREEE in the germline V gene (reference sequence).

The chain links TRBV3-1 (or the pseudogene TRBV3-2) to TRBJ2-7, with D unresolved. CDR3 length equals 13 residues. V lost 4 bases and J lost 2, with 9 bases in between. In germline, CDR1 is LGHDT, CDR2 YNNKEL (reference sequence). CDR3 DNA sequence: TGTGCCAGCAGCCCGGGCTGGGCCTACGAGCAGTACTTC. It specifies CASSPGWAYEQYF.

A few counts support this clone. This chain links TRBV6-5 with TRBJ2-1; no clear D gene. Trimming left V 6 bases short and J 2 bases short, with 5 bases between. CDR1 is MNHEY, CDR2 SVGAGI, per germline. This CDR3 spans 12 amino acids. This CDR3 reads CASRGAYNEQFF. For the CDR3, the DNA is TGTGCCAGCAGGGGCGCCTACAATGAGCAGTTCTTC.

This clone was counted a few times. This chain uses TRBV5-6 with TRBJ1-3; 7 bases agree with TRBD1. The CDR3 is 15 amino acids. Germline lookup yields CDR1 SGHDT and CDR2 YYEEEE. Germline trimming cut 3 bases from V and 0 bases from J; bases unmatched to any gene: 3. DNA for the CDR3: TGTGCCAGCAGCTCGACAGGGTACTCTGGAAACACCATATATTTT. Its translation: CASSSTGYSGNTIYF.

The chain uses TRBV5-1 and TRBJ1-1; 7 bases map to TRBD1. The CDR3 runs 14 residues. Germline V gene sequence: CDR1 SGHRS, CDR2 YFSETQ. The junction had 6 bases not matched to a gene; V was cut back by 3 bases and J by 4 bases. The CDR3 is CASSSTGVATEAFF. The DNA for the CDR3 is TGCGCCAGCAGCTCAACAGGGGTTGCCACTGAAGCTTTCTTT.

This CDR3 reads CASTPRGLAGGPGSYEQYF. The CDR3 DNA sequence: TGCGCCAGCACCCCAAGGGGGCTAGCGGGAGGGCCTGGCTCCTACGAGCAGTACTTC. This sequence joins TRBV4-1 and TRBJ2-7; TRBD2 aligns across 12 bases. The CDR3 covers 19 residues. Germline V gives CDR1 MGHRA, CDR2 YSYEKL. The ends lost 7 bases at V and 0 bases at J; junction bases unmatched: 16.

The chain links TRBV11-2 to TRBJ2-1; 9 nucleotides agree with TRBD2. Trimming took 1 base from V and 4 from J; bases not matched to a gene: 8. The CDR3 spans 17 residues. Per the germline V gene, CDR1 is SGHAT and CDR2 is FQNNGV. The CDR3 DNA is TGTGCCAGCAGCTTAGCGTCAGGTAGCGGGGGATACAATGAGCAGTTCTTC. Translating gives CASSLASGSGGYNEQFF.

V is TRBV7-3 and J is TRBJ2-2, with D unclear. The CDR3 is 13 amino acids. The germline gives CDR1 SGHTA, CDR2 FQGTGA. With 1 base removed from V and 8 bases from J, the gap between germline ends came to 8 bases. The CDR3 region has the DNA TGTGCCAGCAGCTTAAGTCAGCGTGGGGAGCTGTTTTTT. Amino acids: CASSLSQRGELFF. Supplemented by reference TRBV7-3 and TRBJ2-2, the full variable domain reads GAGVSQTPSNKVTEKGKYVELRCDPISGHTALYWYRQSLGQGPEFLIYFQGTGAADDSGLPNDRFFAVRPEGSVSTLKIQRTERGDSAVYLCASSLSQRGELFFGEGSRLTVL.